The 3 T cell receptor beta chains in this list originate from one sample, sequenced in a study of blood T cells in healthy people across ages (dated by TCRdb to the mid-2010s). Library method: 5' RACE. A second PCR of roughly 7 to 12 cycles was run with a J-beta primer mix and a sample-barcoded 5' primer. The public reads were quality trimmed at Q25 with fastp and then assembled into clones with MiXCR by TCRdb, keeping productive beta chains. Identical CDR3 protein sequences are pooled into one entry, listed with their most common genes and DNA. Counted in this sample were some 1.8 million distinct CDR3 sequences; about 39% of them appeared once. The top ten clonotypes cover 23% of the sample. The sample consisted of blood. The receptor set was obtained from a human donor in good health.

This chain uses TRBV4-3 with TRBJ2-4, with TRBD2 matching 11 bases. The DNA end is a closer match to TRBJ2-7, so the J assignment may be wrong. This CDR3 is built from 15 residues. Germline V gene data show CDR1 as LGHNA and CDR2 as YSLEER. The CDR3 nucleotides are TGCGCCAGCAGCCTGGGACTAGCGGCAGTCTACGAGCAGTACTTC. Residues: CASSLGLAAVYEQYF.

This clonotype was recorded a few times. This chain joins TRBV28 and TRBJ1-5; D remains ambiguous. V lost 7 bases and J lost 5, with 18 bases in between. The CDR3 runs 15 residues. CDR1 and CDR2 from the germline V gene are MDHEN and SYDVKM. This CDR3 reads CASTLGAEGYQPQHF. In nucleotides, the CDR3 is TGTGCCAGCACCTTGGGTGCGGAAGGGTATCAGCCCCAGCATTTT.

The V call is TRBV4-1, the J call TRBJ1-5; weak D call: TRBD1 (6 bases). The CDR3 is 15 amino acids. V shed 8 bases and J shed 4 bases, with 18 bases lying between them. From germline, CDR1 is MGHRA and CDR2 YSYEKL. CDR3: CASLFAGGDNQPQHF. The CDR3 coding sequence is TGCGCCAGCCTGTTCGCGGGGGGCGATAATCAGCCCCAGCATTTT.